This T cell receptor (beta chain) is drawn from a study of beta chain features in type 1 diabetes. Study-level findings and limits: Significant though moderate, a shortening of TCRB CDR3s appeared in all four CD4+ subsets of Type 1 diabetes patients.

Trimming took 7 bases from V and 4 from J; bases not matched to a gene: 11. The V gene's germline CDR1 is MNHNY and CDR2 SVGAGI (reference sequence). This CDR3 contains 15 residues. TCRB transcripts that were expressed got sequenced, as all of the isolated RNA had been reverse transcribed. Assay used: immunoSEQ multiplex PCR; TCRdb lists only in-frame clones, some missing. The table has roughly 350,000 clones, over 8.5% seen once. This clone was observed many times. What it binds is not known. The receptor's source is a man aged 30 to 45 with type 1 diabetes. Sequencing input: central memory CD4+ T cells from blood. V and J are TRBV6-6 and TRBJ2-5; 8 positions match TRBD2. In nucleotides, the CDR3 is TGTGCCAGCATTGGAACTAGCGGAGGGGGAGAGACCCAGTACTTC. Protein sequence: CASIGTSGGGETQYF.